Following are 23 T cell receptor beta chains from one sample sequenced in a study of technical replicates of blood from a handful of donors. Measured with immunoSEQ multiplex PCR; TCRdb has only the in-frame clones, and not every one. The data contain tens of thousands of clones, more than 75% of them seen just once; the ten biggest clones take up 5.2%. The sample was PBMCs. The receptors were gathered from a human donor in good health. Some clones in this sample may be carry-over from other donors' samples.

The rearrangement uses TRBV7-2 and TRBJ2-5; D may be TRBD2 (6 bases). In germline, CDR1 is SGHTA, CDR2 FQGNSA. Trimming stripped 5 bases from V and 4 bases from J, with 20 bases between. The length of the CDR3 is 16 residues. The CDR3 DNA reads TGTGCCAGCAGCCTGGGATCGACAGCGGGTGGAGAGACCCAGTACTTC. Amino acid sequence: CASSLGSTAGGETQYF. Combining the CDR3 with reference TRBV7-2 and TRBJ2-5 gives the whole variable domain GAGVSQSPSNKVTEKGKDVELRCDPISGHTALYWYRQSLGQGLEFLIYFQGNSAPDKSGLPSDRFSAERTGGSVSTLTIQRTQQEDSAVYLCASSLGSTAGGETQYFGPGTRLLVL.

This clone was observed a handful of times. The rearrangement uses TRBV11-2 and TRBJ1-4; possibly TRBD1 for D (5 bases). The V and J ends lost 3 bases and 4 bases respectively, with 15 bases between them. CDR1 and CDR2 from the germline V gene are SGHAT and FQNNGV. This CDR3 region has 16 residues. Here the CDR3 reads CASSFGGSGSNEKLFF. The CDR3 DNA follows: TGTGCCAGCAGCTTTGGGGGGTCGGGTAGTAATGAAAAACTGTTTTTT.

The rearrangement joins TRBV6-5 to TRBJ1-3; D gene unclear. CDR3 length: 13 residues. Germline V gives CDR1 MNHEY, CDR2 SVGAGI. Trimming pared 5 bases from V and 3 bases from J, leaving 8 bases between. The chain's CDR3 is CASSPLYGNTIYF. CDR3 coding DNA: TGTGCCAGCAGTCCCCTTTATGGAAACACCATATATTTT.

This clone was detected only a few times. The rearrangement uses TRBV30 and TRBJ2-1; D unclear. The germline V gene encodes CDR1 GTSNPN and CDR2 SVGIG (reference sequence). The CDR3 extends over 13 amino acids. Trimming pared 2 bases from V and 9 bases from J, leaving 14 bases between. The CDR3 nucleotides are TGTGCCTGGAGTCCGACCCCAGCAGGTGAGCAGTTCTTC. It codes for CAWSPTPAGEQFF.

This chain links TRBV18 with TRBJ1-1; tentatively, D is TRBD1 (5 bases). Trimming shortened V by 1 base and J by 7 bases, and 10 bases separated the two germline ends. The CDR3 totals 13 residues. From germline, CDR1 is KGHSH and CDR2 LQKENI. The CDR3 coding sequence is TGTGCCAGCTCACCACTGGGCGGGGGTGAAGCTTTCTTT. It is translated as CASSPLGGGEAFF.

This chain joins TRBV4-3 and TRBJ2-5, with D unclear. The germline V gene has CDR1 LGHNA and CDR2 YSLEER. CDR3 length: 15 residues. V was pared by 0 bases and J by 5 bases, with 13 bases between. CDR3: CASSQDWPVSETQYF. CDR3 nucleotides: TGCGCCAGCAGCCAAGACTGGCCAGTTAGCGAGACCCAGTACTTC.

This rearrangement joins TRBV7-9 to TRBJ2-7; D possibly corresponds to TRBD1 (6 bases). The CDR3 is 14 amino acids. The germline gives CDR1 SEHNR, CDR2 FQNEAQ (reference sequence). V was shortened by 1 base and J by 6 bases, with 13 bases between the two germline ends. The CDR3 reads CASSLGQGLGEQYF. The CDR3 region has the DNA TGTGCCAGCAGCTTAGGGCAGGGGTTGGGCGAGCAGTACTTC.

The chain couples TRBV14 to TRBJ2-5; a possible D gene is TRBD2 (6 bases). The CDR3 has 14 residues. Germline assignment: CDR1 SGHDN and CDR2 FVKESK. The V end was cut by 4 bases, the J end by 6 bases, with 15 bases between. The CDR3 coding sequence is TGTGCCAGCAGCCCGCCTGGCGGGACGAAGACCCAGTACTTC. Translation gives CASSPPGGTKTQYF.

The rearrangement uses TRBV7-2 and TRBJ1-4; 10 bases align to TRBD1. The CDR3 is made up of 16 amino acids. CDR1 is SGHTA, CDR2 FQGNSA, per germline. V was pared by 5 bases and J by 5 bases, with 8 bases of the junction left unmatched. For the CDR3, the DNA is TGTGCCAGCAGCGAGACAGGGGGCCGTTTCAATGAAAAACTGTTTTTT. This sequence encodes CASSETGGRFNEKLFF.

The V gene is TRBV7-9, the J gene TRBJ2-3; TRBD2 agrees at 7 bases. CDR1 SEHNR and CDR2 FQNEAQ come from the germline V gene (reference sequence). The J segment lost 1 base and the V segment lost 1 base, leaving 2 bases of the junction unmatched. The CDR3 is 15 residues long. The CDR3 spells CASSLGRGGTDTQYF. CDR3 bases: TGTGCCAGCAGCTTAGGTCGGGGGGGCACAGATACGCAGTATTTT. Full variable domain (outside the CDR3, taken from reference TRBV7-9 and TRBJ2-3): DTGVSQNPRHKITKRGQNVTFRCDPISEHNRLYWYRQTLGQGPEFLTYFQNEAQLEKSRLLSDRFSAERPKGSFSTLEIQRTEQGDSAMYLCASSLGRGGTDTQYFGPGTRLTVL.

The rearrangement joins TRBV5-6 to TRBJ1-3; D not certain. The CDR3 contains 13 residues. Germline V lookup: CDR1 SGHDT, CDR2 YYEEEE. V gave up 7 bases and J gave up 1 base, with 9 bases separating them. DNA of the CDR3: TGTGCCAGCTCCTCTCTGTCTGGAAACACCATATATTTT. This gives the protein CASSSLSGNTIYF. The full variable domain, in which reference TRBV5-6 and TRBJ1-3 provide the parts outside the CDR3, is DAGVTQSPTHLIKTRGQQVTLRCSPKSGHDTVSWYQQALGQGPQFIFQYYEEEERQRGNFPDRFSGHQFPNYSSELNVNALLLGDSALYLCASSSLSGNTIYFGEGSWLTVV.

J is TRBJ2-6 and V is TRBV4-2; TRBD1 might be the D (6 bases). The V gene lost 0 bases and the J gene lost 4 bases, with 13 bases spanning the gap. This CDR3 has 17 residues. CDR1 and CDR2 from the germline V gene are LGHNA and YNFKEQ. As DNA, the CDR3 is TGTGCCAGCAGCCAAGATTTCGAAGGGACAGGGGCCAACGTCCTGACTTTC. It yields the protein CASSQDFEGTGANVLTF.

V and J are TRBV9 and TRBJ2-7; D remains unclear. CDR3 length equals 11 residues. V was cut by 7 bases and J by 0 bases, with 5 bases left in between. Germline loops: CDR1 SGDLS, CDR2 YYNGEE. The CDR3 DNA reads TGTGCCAGCGGTAGCTCCTACGAGCAGTACTTC. Its translation: CASGSSYEQYF.

V usage is TRBV7-9 and J usage is TRBJ2-3, with TRBD2 identical over 12 bases. From germline, CDR1 is SEHNR and CDR2 FQNEAQ (reference sequence). The CDR3 totals 18 residues. After removal of 5 bases from V and 4 bases from J, the junction contained 13 bases not matched to a gene. The CDR3 DNA sequence: TGTGCCAGCAGCGCAACCGCGGGACTAGCGGGCCAGGCAGATACGCAGTATTTT. It is translated as CASSATAGLAGQADTQYF. The variable domain in full, completed from reference TRBV7-9 and TRBJ2-3, reads DTGVSQNPRHKITKRGQNVTFRCDPISEHNRLYWYRQTLGQGPEFLTYFQNEAQLEKSRLLSDRFSAERPKGSFSTLEIQRTEQGDSAMYLCASSATAGLAGQADTQYFGPGTRLTVL.

V is TRBV7-9 and J is TRBJ2-7, with 9 bases that match TRBD1. This CDR3 comprises 14 residues. CDR1 and CDR2 (germline): SEHNR, FQNEAQ (reference sequence). The trim removed 6 bases at V and 2 bases at J, leaving 5 bases unmatched. CDR3 loop: CASSLTGGTYEQYF. The CDR3 DNA sequence: TGTGCCAGCAGTTTGACAGGGGGAACCTACGAGCAGTACTTC.

This sequence joins TRBV27 and TRBJ1-6; 11 nucleotides agree with TRBD1. The germline V gene has CDR1 MNHEY and CDR2 SMNVEV (reference sequence). The CDR3 is 17 residues long. Germline trimming cut 3 bases from V and 8 bases from J; bases unmatched to any gene: 9. CDR3: CASSLGQGVLNDSPLHF. The CDR3 nucleotides read TGTGCCAGCAGTTTGGGACAGGGGGTCCTTAATGATTCACCCCTCCACTTT.

The chain combines TRBV5-1 with TRBJ2-1; 7 bases are shared with TRBD2. In germline, CDR1 is SGHRS, CDR2 YFSETQ. The V gene end was trimmed by 0 bases and the J gene end by 4 bases; junction bases not matched to a gene: 4. This CDR3 spans 15 amino acids. The CDR3 DNA follows: TGCGCCAGCAGCTTGGGGTCTAGCGGTTACAATGAGCAGTTCTTC. It is translated as CASSLGSSGYNEQFF.

This chain connects TRBV18 to TRBJ2-2; 8 positions match TRBD1. The CDR3 totals 17 residues. V was clipped by 3 bases and J by 2 bases; unmatched bases: 8. Germline assignment: CDR1 KGHSH and CDR2 LQKENI. The CDR3 DNA follows: TGTGCCAGCTCACCGGTTGGGACAGGACCTAACACCGGGGAGCTGTTTTTT. Translating it yields CASSPVGTGPNTGELFF.

This chain links TRBV4-3 with TRBJ1-1; the D gene is possibly TRBD1 (6 bases). The germline gives CDR1 LGHNA, CDR2 YSLEER. Trimming took 3 bases from V and 2 from J, leaving 13 bases between them. This CDR3 is built from 15 residues. CDR3 DNA: TGCGCCAGCAGCCACCGACAGGTCACTAACACTGAAGCTTTCTTT. Protein sequence: CASSHRQVTNTEAFF.

The chain uses TRBV19 and TRBJ1-2; 7 bases agree with TRBD1. The CDR3 consists of 12 residues. V trimming: 4 bases; J trimming: 5 bases; junction bases outside the gene matches: 1. Germline CDR1 LNHDA, CDR2 SQIVND (reference sequence). The CDR3 bases are TGTGCCAGTAGTAAGGGGGCATATGGCTACACCTTC. Translating it yields CASSKGAYGYTF. Variable domain in full (rest from reference TRBV19 and TRBJ1-2): DGGITQSPKYLFRKEGQNVTLSCEQNLNHDAMYWYRQDPGQGLRLIYYSQIVNDFQKGDIAEGYSVSREKKESFPLTVTSAQKNPTAFYLCASSKGAYGYTFGSGTRLTVV.

The chain uses TRBV6-5 and TRBJ1-1, with D unresolved. This CDR3 has 15 residues. Trimming took off 0 bases at V and 0 bases at J, with 8 bases between the two ends. Germline V gene sequence: CDR1 MNHEY, CDR2 SVGAGI. CDR3 DNA: TGTGCCAGCAGTTACTCCACAGTTATGAACACTGAAGCTTTCTTT. Its translation is CASSYSTVMNTEAFF.

The chain joins TRBV9 to TRBJ2-3; a weak D match, TRBD2 (6 bases). Trimming left V 0 bases short and J 6 bases short, with 14 bases between. Per germline, CDR1 SGDLS and CDR2 YYNGEE. The CDR3 contains 15 residues. The CDR3 nucleotides are TGTGCCAGCAGCGTAGGCGGGGCCCGGTCGGATACGCAGTATTTT. As protein: CASSVGGARSDTQYF.

The sample holds a few counts of this clone. This chain connects TRBV7-2 to TRBJ2-2; 13 bases map to TRBD2. The junction had 9 bases not matched to a gene; V was cut back by 1 base and J by 7 bases. Germline CDR1 and CDR2: SGHTA and FQGNSA. The length of the CDR3 is 18 residues. CDR3 loop: CASSLGTSGRRIGGELFF. CDR3 DNA: TGTGCCAGCAGCTTAGGGACTAGCGGGAGAAGGATCGGCGGGGAGCTGTTTTTT.